A single sample is the source of the 22 T cell receptor beta chains below, sequenced in a study of CD8 T cells in ankylosing spondylitis. TCRdb fed the 5' RACE reads into MiXCR, producing one record per CDR3 protein. The sample holds some 130,000 distinct CDR3 sequences, 7.3% seen once. Sequenced material: blood, either unsorted or a sorted T cell fraction (not recorded which). These receptors were obtained from a female donor with ankylosing spondylitis or in good health (not recorded which).

Comment on this clonotype: A much larger clone differs by one base, so this may be a read error. This chain connects TRBV2 to TRBJ1-5; a possible D gene is TRBD1 (6 bases). The germline gives CDR1 SNHLY, CDR2 FYNNEI. The CDR3 runs to 13 residues. DNA of the CDR3: TGTGTCAGCAGAGCAGGGGACCTTCAGCCCCAGCATTTT. It encodes CVSRAGDLQPQHF.

The chain links TRBV7-6 to TRBJ1-3; D gene unclear. This CDR3 has 17 amino acids. Germline V gene sequence: CDR1 SGHVS, CDR2 FNYEAQ. Trimming cost V 0 bases and J 1 base, with 13 bases left between them. The CDR3 DNA is TGTGCCAGCAGCTTAGCGTTACTCACAAGTTCTGGAAACACCATATATTTT. It is translated as CASSLALLTSSGNTIYF.

There are many counts of this clonotype. This rearrangement joins TRBV21-1 to TRBJ2-7; the D call TRBD1 from the table was never checked on the DNA. TRBV21-1 is deemed a pseudogene. The CDR3 consists of 15 residues. In DNA form, the CDR3 reads TGTGCCAGCAGCAACGGGGGCCCCCCTCGCTACGAGCAGTACTTC. Translation: CASSNGGPPRYEQYF.

There are many counts of this clonotype. This chain links TRBV3-1 with TRBJ1-6; TRBD1 is a possible D gene (6 bases). The germline V and J ends were trimmed by 5 bases and 5 bases, with 10 bases remaining between them. CDR1 and CDR2 from the germline V gene are LGHDT and YNNKEL (reference sequence). This CDR3 has 14 residues. CDR3 region: CASSATGNNSPLHF. DNA of the CDR3: TGTGCCAGCAGCGCAACAGGGAATAATTCACCCCTCCACTTT.

This clonotype was counted many times. In DNA form, the CDR3 reads TGTGCCAGCAGGGACTCAGGGAATTTTCAGCCCCAGCATTTT. Its translation is CASRDSGNFQPQHF. The chain has TRBV6-2 or TRBV6-3 and TRBJ1-5; possible D gene TRBD1, 5 bases. V was cut by 6 bases and J by 6 bases, with 15 bases left in between. Germline CDR1 reads MNHEY; CDR2 reads SVGEGT. The CDR3 is made up of 14 amino acids.

This clonotype was seen a handful of times. V usage is TRBV18 and J usage is TRBJ1-2, with TRBD1 as a possible D gene (6 bases). This CDR3 region has 11 residues. V shed 2 bases and J shed 8 bases, with 6 bases lying between them. The germline V gene has CDR1 KGHSH and CDR2 LQKENI. The CDR3 DNA reads TGTGCCAGCTCACCAGGACAGGGCTACACCTTC. As protein: CASSPGQGYTF.

This clonotype appeared many times. The V call is TRBV19, the J call TRBJ1-2, with 8 bases matching TRBD1. This CDR3 spans 15 amino acids. V lost 5 bases to trimming and J lost 3 bases; unmatched junction nucleotides: 8. Germline lookup yields CDR1 LNHDA and CDR2 SQIVND (reference sequence). The CDR3 here is CASSPGTGGDYGYTF. CDR3 nucleotide sequence: TGTGCCAGTAGTCCAGGGACAGGAGGGGACTATGGCTACACCTTC.

This clonotype was observed at least ten times. The chain uses TRBV27 and TRBJ2-7, with 8 bases identical to TRBD2. This CDR3 spans 15 amino acids. J gave up 2 bases and V 4 bases, and 7 bases lay outside the gene matches. CDR1 is MNHEY, CDR2 SMNVEV, per germline (reference sequence). For the CDR3, the DNA is TGTGCCAGCAGTTACGGGGGGGGCACCACCTACGAGCAGTACTTC. The encoded protein is CASSYGGGTTYEQYF.

This clonotype was seen many times. The chain recombines TRBV5-1 with TRBJ1-6; D remains unclear. Germline V CDR1 and CDR2: SGHRS, YFSETQ. The CDR3 covers 16 residues. V dropped 0 bases and J dropped 7 bases, with 14 bases sitting between them. The CDR3 DNA sequence: TGCGCCAGCAGCTTGGTTGCGTCGCCTGGGAATTCACCCCTCCACTTT. It yields the protein CASSLVASPGNSPLHF.

There are many counts of this clonotype. This chain joins TRBV28 and TRBJ1-3, with D uncertain. The CDR3 has 16 amino acids. CDR1 is MDHEN, CDR2 SYDVKM, per germline. Trimming left V 4 bases short and J 0 bases short, with 13 bases between. CDR3 region: CASSSEAVSSGNTIYF. The DNA for the CDR3 is TGTGCCAGCAGTTCTGAGGCCGTATCCTCTGGAAACACCATATATTTT.

With respect to this clonotype: One junction end disagrees with the germline gene, perhaps due to a read error. The rearrangement links TRBV2 to TRBJ2-6; 8 bases fit TRBD1. The germline V gene encodes CDR1 SNHLY and CDR2 FYNNEI. The CDR3 is 18 amino acids. The CDR3 spells CTSSRLGTGPSGANVLTF. For the CDR3, the DNA is TGTACCAGCAGTCGCCTGGGGACAGGCCCCTCTGGGGCCAACGTCCTGACTTTC.

Ten or more counts support this clonotype. The rearrangement links TRBV14 to TRBJ1-1; D gene unclear. This CDR3 region has 15 residues. V was clipped by 0 bases and J by 1 base, with 9 bases between them. Per germline, CDR1 SGHDN and CDR2 FVKESK. The CDR3 is CASSQDIFPNTEAFF. The CDR3 DNA reads as TGTGCCAGCAGCCAAGACATATTCCCGAACACTGAAGCTTTCTTT.

This clonotype occurred many times. This chain joins TRBV5-1 and TRBJ1-6; D remains unclear. CDR3 length: 13 residues. Trimming removed 3 bases at V and 12 bases at J, with 13 bases between. In germline, CDR1 is SGHRS, CDR2 YFSETQ. CDR3 DNA sequence: TGCGCCAGCAGCTCGGACGGGGTCGGACCCCTCCACTTT. This gives the protein CASSSDGVGPLHF.

In its sample, this clonotype was seen many times. The V gene is TRBV12-3 or TRBV12-4, the J gene TRBJ2-1; D gene unclear. The CDR3 is 12 residues long. The ends were cut back, 6 bases at V and 13 bases at J, with 16 bases in the middle. Written as DNA, the CDR3 is TGTGCCAGCAGCTCCCTCGCCCGGTCTCAGTTCTTC. It specifies CASSSLARSQFF.

This clonotype was recorded at least ten times. The chain recombines TRBV7-2 with TRBJ2-1; tentative D call: TRBD1 (6 bases). Germline CDR1 is SGHTA and CDR2 is FQGNSA. This CDR3 is 13 amino acids long. V lost 8 bases and J lost 8, with 16 bases in between. The CDR3 DNA follows: TGTGCCAGCCTCAGGGGCCTTGGGGATGAGCAGTTCTTC. Translation: CASLRGLGDEQFF.

This clonotype came up many times. The genes are TRBV6-1 and TRBJ1-2; D gene unclear. The germline CDR1 and CDR2 sequences are MNHNS and SASEGT. The CDR3 has 15 residues. Trimming pared 7 bases from V and 0 bases from J, leaving 15 bases between. In DNA form, the CDR3 reads TGTGCCAGCAAGGGCACGGCTTTAGCTAACTATGGCTACACCTTC. Its translation: CASKGTALANYGYTF.

This clonotype appeared a few times. The chain recombines TRBV19 with TRBJ2-7, with TRBD2 matching 10 bases. There are 16 residues in the CDR3. V shed 4 bases and J 5 bases; nucleotides not matched to a gene: 11. Germline V gives CDR1 LNHDA, CDR2 SQIVND (reference sequence). CDR3 sequence reads: CASSTWTSGSPHEQYF. The CDR3 bases are TGTGCCAGTAGTACCTGGACTAGCGGATCCCCTCACGAGCAGTACTTC.

V usage is TRBV11-2 and J usage is TRBJ2-3, with 7 bases matching TRBD2. In germline, CDR1 is SGHAT, CDR2 FQNNGV. J lost 5 bases, V lost 5 bases, and 1 base had no gene match. The CDR3 totals 12 residues. The CDR3 DNA follows: TGTGCCAGCAGCCGCGGGGGAGATACGCAGTATTTT. It encodes CASSRGGDTQYF.

This clonotype was observed many times. The V and J genes are TRBV6-5 and TRBJ2-7; the D gene is possibly TRBD2 (5 bases). The CDR3 totals 12 residues. Germline-derived CDR1 and CDR2 are MNHEY and SVGAGI. V lost 5 bases, J lost 7 bases, and 12 bases lay in between. CDR3 nucleotides: TGTGCCAGCAGTCTTGAGGGTCTTGAGCAGTACTTC. This sequence encodes CASSLEGLEQYF.

This clonotype has a count of ten or more. CDR3 sequence reads: CASSQGVAGELDGYTF. CDR3 coding DNA: TGCGCCAGCAGCCAAGGGGTGGCAGGGGAGTTGGATGGCTACACCTTC. This sequence joins TRBV4-3 and TRBJ1-2, with D possibly TRBD1 on 6 matching bases. CDR3 length: 16 amino acids. The germline gives CDR1 LGHNA, CDR2 YSLEER. V gave up 1 base and J gave up 6 bases, with 18 bases separating them.

The table lists this clonotype with many counts. V usage is TRBV24-1 and J usage is TRBJ1-1; 10 nucleotides line up with TRBD1. The V gene's germline CDR1 is KGHDR and CDR2 SFDVKD. With V trimmed by 0 bases and J by 5 bases, 14 bases remained unmatched. The length of the CDR3 is 19 residues. The CDR3: CATSDLNRDRQGAKTEAFF. For the CDR3, the DNA is TGTGCCACCAGTGATTTGAATCGGGACAGACAGGGGGCGAAAACTGAAGCTTTCTTT.

This chain joins TRBV6-6 and TRBJ1-4; no firm D call. The CDR3 extends over 13 amino acids. Trimming removed 8 bases at V and 7 bases at J, with 14 bases between. Germline loops: CDR1 MNHNY, CDR2 SVGAGI (reference sequence). This CDR3 is CASGPGGSEKLFF. In DNA, the CDR3 is TGTGCCAGCGGTCCAGGCGGGAGTGAAAAACTGTTTTTT.